The TCR beta chain described here comes from a study of identical twins. As for this clonotype: Its antigen is unknown.

V lost 1 base, J lost 6 bases, and 14 bases lay in between. CDR1 and CDR2 (germline): MDHEN, SYDVKM. The CDR3 loop spans 15 amino acids. Findings of the study overall: Cord blood beta clonotypes that were abundant carried fewer insertions, and memory repertoires showed no such trend. In drawing conclusions, the study used cross-sectional statistical analysis and did not follow the same donors. Where beta out-of-frame sequences were concerned, excess twin sharing was weaker.

In TCRdb, the 5' RACE reads were re-called with MiXCR into one record per CDR3 protein. Seen here are approximately 700,000 distinct CDR3 sequences, 18% observed once, and the top ten hold 10% to 15%. These data were also filed under a second study, of T cells expressing NK-cell markers.

The sequence derives from a woman under 30 in good health. The source material was PBMCs. The V and J genes are TRBV28 and TRBJ2-3; either TRBD1 or TRBD2 may fit D (5 bases each). CDR3 bases: TGTGCCAGCAGTTTATCGGGACCCAGCAGGGATACGCAGTATTTT. Amino acid sequence: CASSLSGPSRDTQYF.